Each of the 9 T cell receptor beta chains below was sequenced from the same sample in a study of shared clonotypes between healthy human individuals. Libraries were prepared by immunoSEQ multiplex PCR; TCRdb keeps only in-frame clonotypes and omits some of them. This sample yields over 2,000,000 clones, of which roughly 93% are seen a single time; 1.5% to 2% belongs to the top ten. Naive CD8 populations comprised CD45RO-negative cells positively selected for CCR7, excluding terminally differentiated effector memory CD45RA+ cells. Sequencing was done on a sample of naive CD8+ T cells from PBMCs. These receptors were taken from a man younger than 35 in good health. Some clones in this sample may be carry-over from other donors' samples.

The chain couples TRBV27 to TRBJ2-1; D gene uncertain. This CDR3 is built from 14 residues. V shed 1 base and J shed 7 bases, with 11 bases lying between them. CDR1 and CDR2 from the germline V gene are MNHEY and SMNVEV (reference sequence). CDR3 nucleotides: TGTGCCAGCAGTTTATTCCAGACTCTAAATGAGCAGTTCTTC. This encodes CASSLFQTLNEQFF.

In DNA, the CDR3 is TGCGCCAGCAGCCAAACAGGGTTGAGCCAGCCCCAGCATTTT. Its protein product is CASSQTGLSQPQHF. The gene calls are TRBV4-1 and TRBJ1-5; perhaps TRBD1 as D (6 bases). The CDR3 consists of 14 residues. V lost 2 bases and J lost 7, with 12 bases in between. Per germline, CDR1 MGHRA and CDR2 YSYEKL.

The chain uses TRBV19 and TRBJ2-1; 8 bases map to TRBD2. Germline V CDR1 and CDR2: LNHDA, SQIVND (reference sequence). Trimming cost V 1 base and J 1 base; bases outside gene matches: 6. There are 17 residues in the CDR3. The CDR3 reads CASSIVGLGLSYNEQFF. The CDR3 region has the DNA TGTGCCAGTAGTATAGTGGGACTAGGGTTGTCCTACAATGAGCAGTTCTTC.

V and J are TRBV6-5 and TRBJ2-5; TRBD1 matches at 8 bases. The germline CDR1 and CDR2 sequences are MNHEY and SVGAGI. V was clipped by 2 bases and J by 10 bases; unmatched bases: 15. This CDR3 has 16 amino acids. CDR3 bases: TGTGCCAGCAGTTACGAGGGACAGGCCCCAGTGGGTGACCAGTACTTC. It yields the protein CASSYEGQAPVGDQYF.

The chain links TRBV14 to TRBJ2-5; 11 bases align to TRBD2. V was clipped by 2 bases and J by 5 bases; unmatched bases: 7. Germline V gene sequence: CDR1 SGHDN, CDR2 FVKESK. The CDR3 covers 16 residues. The CDR3 protein is CASSQPSSGRRETQYF. Written as DNA, the CDR3 is TGTGCCAGCAGCCAACCCTCTAGCGGGAGGAGGGAGACCCAGTACTTC. The full variable domain, with the rest looked up from reference TRBV14 and TRBJ2-5, is EAGVTQFPSHSVIEKGQTVTLRCDPISGHDNLYWYRRVMGKEIKFLLHFVKESKQDESGMPNNRFLAERTGGTYSTLKVQPAELEDSGVYFCASSQPSSGRRETQYFGPGTRLLVL.

The chain is built from TRBV19 and TRBJ2-7; 7 bases align to TRBD1. CDR3 length equals 15 residues. V gave up 3 bases and J gave up 5 bases; unmatched junction bases: 10. CDR1 is LNHDA, CDR2 SQIVND, per germline (reference sequence). DNA for the CDR3: TGTGCCAGTAGTATTAGAGAGGGACAGTGGGACGAGCAGTACTTC. It translates to CASSIREGQWDEQYF. Full variable domain (missing parts from reference TRBV19 and TRBJ2-7): DGGITQSPKYLFRKEGQNVTLSCEQNLNHDAMYWYRQDPGQGLRLIYYSQIVNDFQKGDIAEGYSVSREKKESFPLTVTSAQKNPTAFYLCASSIREGQWDEQYFGPGTRLTVT.

In DNA, the CDR3 is TGTGCCTGGAGTGTCGGGCCTGGGGGTGGCTACACCTTC. This sequence encodes CAWSVGPGGGYTF. The rearrangement links TRBV30 to TRBJ1-2, with D perhaps matching TRBD1 (5 bases). Germline V gene sequence: CDR1 GTSNPN, CDR2 SVGIG (reference sequence). This CDR3 comprises 13 residues. Between the trimmed V and J ends, which lost 0 bases and 7 bases, there was a span of 12 bases.

The chain joins TRBV9 to TRBJ1-4, with 7 nucleotides matching TRBD1. J was trimmed by 4 bases and V by 0 bases; bases with no gene match: 3. The CDR3 consists of 15 residues. Germline V gives CDR1 SGDLS, CDR2 YYNGEE. The CDR3 DNA is TGTGCCAGCAGCGTAGCTAACAGGGGTAATGAAAAACTGTTTTTT. Translating it yields CASSVANRGNEKLFF.

This sequence joins TRBV9 and TRBJ2-7; 8 nucleotides line up with TRBD1. The CDR3 loop spans 15 amino acids. Germline V gene lookup returns CDR1 SGDLS and CDR2 YYNGEE. The trim removed 7 bases at V and 0 bases at J, leaving 9 bases unmatched. Here the CDR3 DNA reads TGTGCCAGCGGGTTAGGACAGGGAAGCTCCTACGAGCAGTACTTC. As protein: CASGLGQGSSYEQYF.